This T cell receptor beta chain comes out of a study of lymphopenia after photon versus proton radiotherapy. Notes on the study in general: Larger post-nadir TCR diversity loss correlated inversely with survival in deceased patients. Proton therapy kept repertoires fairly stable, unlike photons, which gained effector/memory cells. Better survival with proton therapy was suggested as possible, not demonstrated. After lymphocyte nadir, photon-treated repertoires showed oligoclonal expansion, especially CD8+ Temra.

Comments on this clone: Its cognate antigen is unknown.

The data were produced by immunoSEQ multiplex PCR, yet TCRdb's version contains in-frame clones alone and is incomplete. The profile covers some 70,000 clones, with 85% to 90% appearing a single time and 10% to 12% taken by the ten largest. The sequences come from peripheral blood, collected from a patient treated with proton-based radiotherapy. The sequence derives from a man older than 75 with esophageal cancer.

The CDR3 loop reads CASTVLAGELFF. In DNA form, the CDR3 reads TGTGCCAGCACCGTGTTGGCCGGGGAGCTGTTTTTT. This chain uses TRBV2 with TRBJ2-2; D gene ambiguous. With 7 bases removed from V and 6 bases from J, the gap between germline ends came to 9 bases. Germline CDR1 and CDR2: SNHLY and FYNNEI. This CDR3 is built from 12 residues.